This T cell receptor beta chain was recorded in a study of blood T cell repertoires in COVID-19. The wider study: Specimens from acute and convalescent COVID-19 originated in the United States, Italy and Spain. The cDNA or gDNA used as material had been derived from T cells, B-cell-depleted T cells, or PBMCs.

Original methodology: Amplification of reference gene primers was used by the study to estimate nucleated cell counts. Some clones are missing from TCRdb's copy, which holds only in-frame ones; the method was immunoSEQ multiplex PCR. V and J calls and clone size are copied from that table; D and trimming were computed from the DNA. The table shows some 320,000 clones, with roughly 85% occurring only once. The length of the CDR3 is 13 residues. From germline, CDR1 is LGHNT and CDR2 FRNRAP. The V end lost 5 bases, the J end lost 1 base, and 8 bases lay between the germline ends. Sample: peripheral blood. The chain joins TRBV12-5 to TRBJ1-1, with no clear D. This sequence originates from a human donor in a cohort sampled during active COVID-19. The CDR3 coding sequence is TGTGCTAGTGGTCTAAAATGGAACACTGAAGCTTTCTTT. Protein sequence: CASGLKWNTEAFF.